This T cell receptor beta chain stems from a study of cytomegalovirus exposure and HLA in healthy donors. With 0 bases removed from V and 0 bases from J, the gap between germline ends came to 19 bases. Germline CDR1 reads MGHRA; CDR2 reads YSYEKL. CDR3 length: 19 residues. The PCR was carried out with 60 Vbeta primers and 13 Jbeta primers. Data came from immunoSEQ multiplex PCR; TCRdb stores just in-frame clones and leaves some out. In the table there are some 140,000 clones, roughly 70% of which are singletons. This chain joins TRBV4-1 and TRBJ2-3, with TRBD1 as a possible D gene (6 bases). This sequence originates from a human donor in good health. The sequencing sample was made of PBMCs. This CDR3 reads CASSQEEGGRTGSTDTQYF. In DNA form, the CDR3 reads TGCGCCAGCAGCCAAGAAGAAGGGGGACGAACCGGTAGCACAGATACGCAGTATTTT.